The 5 T cell receptor beta chains listed next were all sequenced from one sample in a study of blood T cell repertoires in COVID-19 (dated by TCRdb to between 2020 and 2021). Library preparation used the immunoSEQ multiplex PCR assay. TCRdb stores this immuneACCESS table with in-frame sequences only. Part of the clones is absent; in the studies checked, under half of the shortfall reflects unresolved V genes, and no reason is known for the rest. The sample table holds 200,000 or so clones, of which 80% to 90% were seen once. The ten largest clones capture 3% to 4.5% of the sample. Sequenced input: PBMCs or T cells enriched from blood (not recorded which). These receptors all come from a woman aged 40 to 55 with acute COVID-19.

The rearrangement uses TRBV5-8 and TRBJ1-3, with D possibly matching TRBD1 (6 bases). Germline V gene data show CDR1 as SGHTS and CDR2 as YDEGEE. The length of the CDR3 is 15 residues. The V end lost 1 base, the J end lost 0 bases, and 8 bases lay between the germline ends. The CDR3 DNA reads as TGTGCCAGCAGCTTGAGGGGGAGCTCTGGAAACACCATATATTTT. Protein sequence: CASSLRGSSGNTIYF. The full variable domain, in which reference TRBV5-8 and TRBJ1-3 provide the parts outside the CDR3, is EAGVTQSPTHLIKTRGQQATLRCSPISGHTSVYWYQQALGLGLQFLLWYDEGEERNRGNFPPRFSGRQFPNYSSELNVNALELEDSALYLCASSLRGSSGNTIYFGEGSWLTVV.

J is TRBJ1-2 and V is TRBV19; 12 bases are shared with TRBD1. The V gene's germline CDR1 is LNHDA and CDR2 SQIVND (reference sequence). Germline trimming cut 6 bases from V and 4 bases from J; bases unmatched to any gene: 6. This CDR3 spans 15 amino acids. The CDR3 DNA reads TGTGCCAGTAGCCCGGGGACAGGGGGCTCCTATGGCTACACCTTC. Its translation is CASSPGTGGSYGYTF. Drawing the rest from reference TRBV19 and TRBJ1-2, the complete variable domain is DGGITQSPKYLFRKEGQNVTLSCEQNLNHDAMYWYRQDPGQGLRLIYYSQIVNDFQKGDIAEGYSVSREKKESFPLTVTSAQKNPTAFYLCASSPGTGGSYGYTFGSGTRLTVV.

The chain employs TRBV7-8 and TRBJ2-7, with TRBD2 identical over 12 bases. V was clipped by 4 bases and J by 7 bases; unmatched bases: 5. The CDR3 length is 14 residues. Looked up from germline, CDR1 is SGHVS and CDR2 is FQNEAQ. DNA for the CDR3: TGTGCCAGCAGCTCTAGCGGGGGGGCATGGGAGCAGTACTTC. The encoded protein is CASSSSGGAWEQYF.

This clone is large within its sample. This rearrangement joins TRBV10-1 to TRBJ1-2; 8 nucleotides line up with TRBD1. The germline gives CDR1 WNHNN, CDR2 SYGVQD (reference sequence). This CDR3 spans 12 amino acids. The V gene end was trimmed by 6 bases and the J gene end by 7 bases; junction bases not matched to a gene: 4. CDR3 nucleotide sequence: TGCGCCAGCAGGGACAGGGAATTTGGCTACACCTTC. Protein product: CASRDREFGYTF.

This sequence joins TRBV9 and TRBJ1-6; D is perhaps TRBD1 (5 bases). The germline CDR1 and CDR2 sequences are SGDLS and YYNGEE. The CDR3 extends over 16 amino acids. Between the trimmed V and J ends, which lost 0 bases and 9 bases, there was a span of 16 bases. The CDR3 sequence: CASSVARASGGSPLHF. CDR3 bases: TGTGCCAGCAGCGTAGCCCGGGCTTCGGGGGGTTCACCCCTCCACTTT.